This T cell receptor beta chain was identified in a study of cytomegalovirus exposure and HLA in healthy donors. Note on this clone: Antigen: not known.

Primers included in the PCR were 60 Vbeta and 13 Jbeta primers. Here immunoSEQ multiplex PCR was the method, and the copy in TCRdb shows in-frame clones only, minus some. The profile covers some 140,000 clones, with nearly 80% appearing a single time and about 1% taken by the ten largest. Study conclusions and caveats: A highly shared variant cluster was judged a likely technical artifact. Presence/absence analyses rested on an assumption that sequencing depth was roughly uniform across donors.

Germline V gene sequence: CDR1 LGHNA, CDR2 YSLEER. The CDR3 sequence is 14 residues long. Trimming cost V 2 bases and J 4 bases; bases outside gene matches: 3. The receptor's source is a male donor in good health and CMV-seronegative. The specimen sequenced was PBMCs. The genes are TRBV4-3 and TRBJ2-3; 7 positions match TRBD1. The CDR3 sequence is CASSQITGADTQYF. Written as DNA, the CDR3 is TGCGCCAGCAGCCAAATTACAGGGGCAGATACGCAGTATTTT.